The present entry profiles one TCR beta chain with its context. The sample holds other DNA sequences that translate to the same CDR3. This entry comes from a study of shared clonotypes between healthy human individuals. From CD4+ cells came CD45RA+ naive and CD45RA-negative memory subsets. The CDR3 runs to 12 residues. Germline V gene lookup returns CDR1 MGHRA and CDR2 YSYEKL. V lost 0 bases and J 10 bases, leaving 7 bases between the germline ends. TCRdb's copy holds only in-frame clones and misses some; the assay was immunoSEQ multiplex PCR. The data show a few million clones, roughly 93% seen once. This chain uses TRBV4-1 with TRBJ2-1; D unresolved. Material: naive CD4+ T cells from PBMCs. Subset specified: CD45RA+ positively selected. The clonotype originates from a man younger than 35 in good health. Some clones in this sample may be carry-over from other donors' samples. Written as DNA, the CDR3 is TGCGCCAGCAGCCAAGATCGGTTGGAGCAGTTCTTC. Translated, it gives CASSQDRLEQFF.